These 6 T cell receptor beta chains originate from one sample sequenced in a study of CXCR3-negative and CXCR3-positive naive CD8 T cells. 5' RACE that incorporated UMI labels was used to prepare the TRB cDNA libraries. Each CDR3 protein gets one entry in TCRdb, which reprocessed the 5' RACE reads and gives no DNA. Its clone listing holds under 9,500 distinct CDR3 sequences. Sequencing input: naive CXCR3- CD8+ T cells from blood. The subset: CD45RO-CCR7+CD27+CD95- naive CD8+ T cells lacking CXCR3 (TNR3-). These receptor sequences come from a human donor in good health. Some clones in this sample may be carry-over from other donors' samples.

The genes are TRBV7-3 and TRBJ2-1; the TCRdb call, TRBD1, lacks DNA for checking. Per germline, CDR1 SGHTA and CDR2 FQGTGA. The CDR3 is made up of 13 amino acids. CDR3 residues: CASSLTGPDEQFF.

Judged by frequency, this clonotype is medium-sized. The CDR3 loop reads CASSPRQGSGNTIYF. The chain employs TRBV11-2 and TRBJ1-3. The germline V gene has CDR1 SGHAT and CDR2 FQNNGV. This CDR3 is 15 amino acids long.

This clonotype is medium-sized by frequency. The chain has TRBV28 and TRBJ2-7; the TCRdb call, TRBD1, lacks DNA for checking. Germline V gene lookup returns CDR1 MDHEN and CDR2 SYDVKM. The CDR3 sequence is 14 residues long. The CDR3 loop reads CASSFRGTGGEQYF.

This rearrangement joins TRBV6-2 or TRBV6-3 to TRBJ2-1. This CDR3 is built from 12 residues. Germline CDR1 is MNHEY and CDR2 is SVGEGT. CDR3 residues: CASRSSYNEQFF.

The gene calls are TRBV19 and TRBJ1-1. The CDR3 is 11 residues long. Per the germline V gene, CDR1 is LNHDA and CDR2 is SQIVND (reference sequence). The CDR3 sequence is CATIIGPEAFF.

Judged by frequency, this clonotype is medium-sized. V gene TRBV11-2 combines with J gene TRBJ2-3; TCRdb reports TRBD2, a call that lacks DNA to check it against. Germline loops: CDR1 SGHAT, CDR2 FQNNGV. This CDR3 comprises 13 residues. The CDR3: CASSPLPEDTQYF. Together with reference TRBV11-2 and TRBJ2-3, the CDR3 gives the full variable domain: EAGVAQSPRYKIIEKRQSVAFWCNPISGHATLYWYQQILGQGPKLLIQFQNNGVVDDSQLPKDRFSAERLKGVDSTLKIQPAKLEDSAVYLCASSPLPEDTQYFGPGTRLTVL.